This T cell receptor beta chain was recovered during a study of CD4 and CD8 cells across lung adenocarcinoma regions. Donors had localized lung adenocarcinoma, a non-small cell lung cancer. This clonotype was observed once. TCRdb reprocessed the PCR reads via MiXCR and lists one record per CDR3 protein. The sample has some 11,000 distinct CDR3 sequences, around half seen once. This CDR3 region has 14 residues. Trimming at V came to 2 bases and at J to 5 bases, leaving 4 bases not matched to a gene. Germline V gene lookup returns CDR1 SGDLS and CDR2 YYNGEE. The TCR comes from a female donor with lung adenocarcinoma. The CD4 and CD8 labels of this study may be unreliable. What was sequenced was CD8+ T cells from the margin of a lung tumor. This chain links TRBV9 with TRBJ1-1; 9 bases match TRBD1. For the CDR3, the DNA is TGTGCCAGCAGCGTCGGGACAGGGAGGACTGAAGCTTTCTTT. Its protein is CASSVGTGRTEAFF.